What follows are 23 T cell receptor beta chains derived from one specimen sequenced in a study of beta chain features in type 1 diabetes. Overall study results and limits: Among all four CD4+ subsets, Type 1 diabetes patients had TCRB CDR3s that were moderately but significantly shorter.

What was sequenced were expressed TCRB transcripts, since all of the isolated RNA had been reverse transcribed. The table came from immunoSEQ multiplex PCR; TCRdb's copy has only in-frame clones and leaves some out. The sample lists 640,000 or so clones, over 10% seen once, with approximately 0.022% in the top ten. Antigens for these TCRs are unknown. The sequenced material came from naive CD4+ T cells from blood. These receptors originate from a man aged 18 to 35 with type 1 diabetes.

This clone was detected a few times. The V gene is TRBV5-1, the J gene TRBJ2-3; D unresolved. This CDR3 comprises 15 residues. CDR1 is SGHRS, CDR2 YFSETQ, per germline. Trimming took 0 bases from V and 6 from J, leaving 14 bases between them. The CDR3 DNA follows: TGCGCCAGCAGCTTGGAGAGTAGAATCGGGGATACGCAGTATTTT. Protein: CASSLESRIGDTQYF.

This clone was recorded a few times. J is TRBJ1-5 and V is TRBV18; 7 bases align to TRBD1. The CDR3 loop spans 17 amino acids. Germline lookup yields CDR1 KGHSH and CDR2 LQKENI. With 6 bases clipped from V and 2 bases from J, the junction kept 13 bases outside the gene matches. This CDR3 reads CASSLRHLRGGNQPQHF. In DNA form, the CDR3 reads TGTGCCAGCTCGCTCCGACACCTCAGGGGGGGCAATCAGCCCCAGCATTTT.

V and J are TRBV6-5 and TRBJ2-7; D tentatively reads TRBD1 or TRBD2 (5 bases each). Germline CDR1 and CDR2: MNHEY and SVGAGI. The CDR3 is 13 residues long. V lost 8 bases to trimming and J lost 7 bases, with 18 bases between them. The CDR3 sequence: CASGDGFRREQYF. Here the CDR3 DNA reads TGTGCCAGCGGGGACGGATTTAGGCGGGAGCAGTACTTC.

In this sample, this clone turned up a few times. The chain employs TRBV19 and TRBJ2-6; the match to TRBD1 covers 8 bases. CDR1 LNHDA and CDR2 SQIVND come from the germline V gene (reference sequence). The CDR3 has 16 residues. V gave up 7 bases and J gave up 0 bases; unmatched junction bases: 5. This chain's CDR3 is CASNDRGSSGANVLTF. The CDR3 nucleotides read TGTGCCAGTAATGACAGGGGCAGCTCTGGGGCCAACGTCCTGACTTTC.

J is TRBJ2-1 and V is TRBV13; 8 nucleotides line up with TRBD2. V shed 0 bases, J shed 4 bases, and the junction held 11 bases outside the gene matches. This CDR3 contains 18 residues. Germline CDR1 and CDR2: PRHDT and FYEKMQ (reference sequence). The CDR3: CASSLGLIMAGGYNEQFF. The CDR3 DNA follows: TGTGCCAGCAGCTTAGGCCTAATTATGGCGGGGGGTTACAATGAGCAGTTCTTC.

The table lists this clone with a few counts. The V and J genes are TRBV21-1 and TRBJ1-6. TRBV21-1 is a documented pseudogene. This CDR3 is 12 amino acids long. CDR3 sequence: CASSKVGSPLHF. The CDR3 region has the DNA TGTGCCAGCAGCAAAGTGGGGTCACCCCTCCACTTT.

Remarks on this clone: The sample contains more than one DNA sequence encoding this CDR3. V and J are TRBV5-1 and TRBJ2-7; D might be TRBD2 (6 bases). This CDR3 comprises 13 residues. V was cut by 0 bases and J by 3 bases, with 7 bases left in between. Germline CDR1 is SGHRS and CDR2 is YFSETQ. The CDR3 loop reads CASSLASDYEQYF. The CDR3 DNA is TGCGCCAGCAGCTTGGCTAGCGACTACGAGCAGTACTTC.

This clone showed up just a few times. The chain uses TRBV6-5 and TRBJ1-5; D gene unclear. In germline, CDR1 is MNHEY, CDR2 SVGAGI. Trimming removed 0 bases at V and 5 bases at J, with 14 bases between. The CDR3 sequence is 16 residues long. CDR3: CASSYSGSSRDQPQHF. DNA for the CDR3: TGTGCCAGCAGTTACTCAGGGTCAAGTCGGGATCAGCCCCAGCATTTT.

This clone was seen more than once but under ten times. The chain has TRBV9 and TRBJ2-3; D might be TRBD1 or TRBD2, each matching 5 bases. The germline V gene encodes CDR1 SGDLS and CDR2 YYNGEE. The V and J ends lost 0 bases and 4 bases respectively, with 15 bases between them. This CDR3 comprises 16 residues. The CDR3 loop reads CASSVGGPGWADTQYF. CDR3 DNA: TGTGCCAGCAGCGTAGGGGGACCAGGTTGGGCAGATACGCAGTATTTT.

The chain has TRBV7-8 and TRBJ2-7; D ambiguous. V gave up 1 base and J gave up 7 bases, with 14 bases separating them. The CDR3 is 14 amino acids. The germline V gene encodes CDR1 SGHVS and CDR2 FQNEAQ. The CDR3 sequence is CASSLEVPVIEQYF. The CDR3 region has the DNA TGTGCCAGCAGCTTAGAGGTTCCTGTTATTGAGCAGTACTTC.

The V and J genes are TRBV2 and TRBJ1-4, with 7 bases identical to TRBD1. This CDR3 has 15 residues. Germline V lookup: CDR1 SNHLY, CDR2 FYNNEI. The V segment lost 2 bases and the J segment 7 bases; nucleotides outside the gene matches: 7. The DNA for the CDR3 is TGTGCCAGCAGTGAACAGGGACAGTCGGCTGAAAAACTGTTTTTT. This codes for CASSEQGQSAEKLFF.

The sample holds a few counts of this clone. Different DNA sequences within this sample yield the same CDR3. This chain joins TRBV30 and TRBJ1-1; D may be TRBD1 (5 bases). V lost 3 bases to trimming and J lost 6 bases, with 5 bases between them. Per germline, CDR1 GTSNPN and CDR2 SVGIG (reference sequence). This CDR3 is built from 10 residues. This CDR3 is CAWSRAEAFF. The CDR3 coding sequence is TGTGCCTGGAGCAGGGCTGAAGCTTTCTTT.

The J gene is TRBJ1-5, the V gene TRBV15; TRBD1 might be the D (6 bases). The CDR3 length is 16 residues. V dropped 6 bases and J dropped 0 bases, with 15 bases sitting between them. The germline CDR1 and CDR2 sequences are LNHNV and YYDKDF (reference sequence). CDR3 in DNA: TGTGCCACCAGGCCTGGGGGGCGGGATAGCAATCAGCCCCAGCATTTT. Translated: CATRPGGRDSNQPQHF.

A note on this clone: Other DNA sequences of this sample code for an identical CDR3. The rearrangement links TRBV30 to TRBJ1-1, with D possibly TRBD1 on 5 matching bases. CDR1 and CDR2 (germline): GTSNPN, SVGIG (reference sequence). Trimming shortened V by 3 bases and J by 0 bases, and 8 bases separated the two germline ends. CDR3 length equals 13 residues. The CDR3, as DNA: TGTGCCTGGAGAACAGGTGTGAACACTGAAGCTTTCTTT. Translating gives CAWRTGVNTEAFF.

This clone was observed a handful of times. The chain is built from TRBV9 and TRBJ1-6, with 8 bases aligning to TRBD1. Per the germline V gene, CDR1 is SGDLS and CDR2 is YYNGEE. V was clipped by 4 bases and J by 12 bases; unmatched bases: 6. There are 13 residues in the CDR3. The CDR3 DNA is TGTGCCAGCAGCCCGGGACAGGCGTTACCCCTCCACTTT. It specifies CASSPGQALPLHF.

This clone was found a few times. J is TRBJ1-3 and V is TRBV11-2; D uncertain. There are 14 residues in the CDR3. Germline CDR1 and CDR2: SGHAT and FQNNGV. V was cut by 1 base and J by 7 bases, with 11 bases left in between. CDR3 in DNA: TGTGCCAGCAGCTTAGGGACCCGGGCTAACACCATATATTTT. Its translation: CASSLGTRANTIYF.

This clone occurred a few times. The chain employs TRBV30 and TRBJ1-2; 7 bases match TRBD1. The germline V gene has CDR1 GTSNPN and CDR2 SVGIG (reference sequence). Losses at the gene ends were 5 bases for V and 4 bases for J; bases not matched to a gene: 13. The CDR3 is 15 amino acids. Here the CDR3 reads CAWRTTGESRYGYTF. DNA for the CDR3: TGTGCCTGGCGGACTACAGGGGAAAGTCGCTATGGCTACACCTTC.

The V gene is TRBV5-1, the J gene TRBJ2-5; D is possibly TRBD1 (6 bases). In germline, CDR1 is SGHRS, CDR2 YFSETQ. This CDR3 region has 14 residues. With 4 bases removed from V and 1 base from J, the gap between germline ends came to 11 bases. Written as DNA, the CDR3 is TGCGCCAGCAGCCAAGGACAGAGCCAAGAGACCCAGTACTTC. It specifies CASSQGQSQETQYF.

In its sample, this clone was seen a few times. This chain connects TRBV4-1 to TRBJ2-7; 14 bases are shared with TRBD2. Germline V gene data show CDR1 as MGHRA and CDR2 as YSYEKL. This CDR3 is built from 16 residues. Unmatched junction bases numbered 13, after V lost 10 bases and J lost 5 bases. The CDR3 is CATRGTSGGRGNEQYF. Written as DNA, the CDR3 is TGCGCCACGAGAGGGACTAGCGGGGGTCGCGGGAACGAGCAGTACTTC.

This chain uses TRBV13 with TRBJ1-2; unclear D gene. The germline V gene has CDR1 PRHDT and CDR2 FYEKMQ (reference sequence). This CDR3 has 12 amino acids. V dropped 3 bases and J dropped 6 bases, with 8 bases sitting between them. The CDR3 here is CASSFGQDGYTF. DNA of the CDR3: TGTGCCAGCAGCTTTGGGCAGGATGGCTACACCTTC.

This clone was counted between two and nine times. The V gene is TRBV7-9, the J gene TRBJ2-7; D remains ambiguous. CDR3 length: 13 residues. Germline CDR1 is SEHNR and CDR2 is FQNEAQ (reference sequence). V lost 3 bases, J lost 0 bases, and 6 bases lay in between. CDR3 DNA: TGTGCCAGCAGCTTTAAGAGCTCCTACGAGCAGTACTTC. This codes for CASSFKSSYEQYF.

This clone was detected only a few times. The chain carries TRBV5-1 and TRBJ2-5, with 9 bases fitting TRBD1. Looked up from germline, CDR1 is SGHRS and CDR2 is YFSETQ. This CDR3 has 15 amino acids. Trimming cost V 1 base and J 2 bases; bases outside gene matches: 3. The CDR3 loop reads CASSLQTGGQETQYF. Here the CDR3 DNA reads TGCGCCAGCAGCTTGCAGACAGGGGGGCAAGAGACCCAGTACTTC.

The chain uses TRBV28 and TRBJ2-5; maybe TRBD2 (6 bases). The CDR3 is 15 residues long. Germline CDR1 MDHEN, CDR2 SYDVKM. V lost 8 bases to trimming and J lost 2 bases, with 18 bases between them. Here the CDR3 DNA reads TGTGCCAGCTGGAGGGGTCTCGGTTCGCAAGAGACCCAGTACTTC. This codes for CASWRGLGSQETQYF.